This TCR beta chain was found in a study of cytomegalovirus exposure and HLA in healthy donors. Points from the study as a whole: It was shown in a later analysis that HLA-associated TCR beta chains were more clonally expanded than other, equally common chains.

60 Vbeta and 13 Jbeta primers were used in PCR. Libraries were prepared by immunoSEQ multiplex PCR; TCRdb keeps only in-frame clonotypes and omits some of them. In the table there are some 150,000 clones, roughly 79% of which are singletons. As for this clone: Its antigen is as yet unknown.

Material: PBMCs. The receptor's source is a woman aged 40 to 50 in good health and CMV-seropositive.

CDR3: CASSLGWTSGPYEQYF. In nucleotides, the CDR3 is TGTGCCAGCAGTTTAGGATGGACTAGCGGGCCCTACGAGCAGTACTTC. The gene calls are TRBV28 and TRBJ2-7; the match to TRBD2 covers 11 bases. Germline-derived CDR1 and CDR2 are MDHEN and SYDVKM. This CDR3 is built from 16 residues. V dropped 2 bases and J dropped 2; count of bases not matched to a gene: 5.